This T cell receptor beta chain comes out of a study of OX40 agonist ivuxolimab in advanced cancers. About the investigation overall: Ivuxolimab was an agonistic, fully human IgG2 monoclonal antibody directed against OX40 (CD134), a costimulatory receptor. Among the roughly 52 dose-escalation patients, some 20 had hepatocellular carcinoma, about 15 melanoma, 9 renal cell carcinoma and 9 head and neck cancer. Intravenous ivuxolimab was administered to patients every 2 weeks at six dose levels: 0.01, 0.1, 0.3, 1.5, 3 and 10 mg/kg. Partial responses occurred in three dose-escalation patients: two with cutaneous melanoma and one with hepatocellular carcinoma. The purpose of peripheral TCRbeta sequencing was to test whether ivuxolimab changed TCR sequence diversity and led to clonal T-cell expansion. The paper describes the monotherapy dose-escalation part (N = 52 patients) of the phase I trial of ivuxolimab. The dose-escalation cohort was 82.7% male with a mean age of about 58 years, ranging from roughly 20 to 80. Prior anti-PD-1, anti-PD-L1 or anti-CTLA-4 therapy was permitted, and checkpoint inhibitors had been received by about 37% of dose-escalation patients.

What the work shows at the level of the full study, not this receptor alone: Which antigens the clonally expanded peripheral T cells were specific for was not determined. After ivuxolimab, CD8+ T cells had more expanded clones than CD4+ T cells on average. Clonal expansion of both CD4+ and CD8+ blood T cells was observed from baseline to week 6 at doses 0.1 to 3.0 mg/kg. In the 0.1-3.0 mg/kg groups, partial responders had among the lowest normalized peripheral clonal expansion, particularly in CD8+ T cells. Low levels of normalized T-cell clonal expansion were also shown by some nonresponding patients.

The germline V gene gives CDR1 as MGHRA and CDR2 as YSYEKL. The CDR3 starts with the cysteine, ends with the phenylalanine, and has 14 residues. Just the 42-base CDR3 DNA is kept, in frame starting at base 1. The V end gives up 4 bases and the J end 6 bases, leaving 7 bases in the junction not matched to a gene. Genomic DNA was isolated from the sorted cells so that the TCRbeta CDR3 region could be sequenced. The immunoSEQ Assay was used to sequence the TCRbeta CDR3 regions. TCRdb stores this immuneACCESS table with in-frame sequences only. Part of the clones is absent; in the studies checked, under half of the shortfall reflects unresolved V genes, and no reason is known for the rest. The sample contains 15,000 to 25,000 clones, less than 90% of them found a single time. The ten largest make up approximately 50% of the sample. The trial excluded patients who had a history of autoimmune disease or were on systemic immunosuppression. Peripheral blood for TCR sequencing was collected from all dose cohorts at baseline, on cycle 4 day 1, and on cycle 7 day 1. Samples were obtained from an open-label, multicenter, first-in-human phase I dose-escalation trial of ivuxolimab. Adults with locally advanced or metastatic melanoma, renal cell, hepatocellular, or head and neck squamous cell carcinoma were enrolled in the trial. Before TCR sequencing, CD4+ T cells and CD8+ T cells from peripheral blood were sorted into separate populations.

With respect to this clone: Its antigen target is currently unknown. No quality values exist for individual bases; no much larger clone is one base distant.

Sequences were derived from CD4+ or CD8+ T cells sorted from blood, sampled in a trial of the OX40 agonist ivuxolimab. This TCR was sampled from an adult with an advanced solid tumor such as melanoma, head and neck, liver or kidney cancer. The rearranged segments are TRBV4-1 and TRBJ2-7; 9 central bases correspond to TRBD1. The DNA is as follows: TGCGCCAGCAGCCTGGGGACAGGGATATTCGAGCAGTACTTC. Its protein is CASSLGTGIFEQYF.